The source of this T cell receptor (beta chain) is a study of T cells in Graves' hyperthyroidism and ophthalmopathy (dated by TCRdb to between 2018 and 2020). In the study overall: Peripheral blood samples were taken at the time of initial diagnosis, prior to any treatment. To identify distinguishing TCR V-J signatures, a discovery cohort of 100 or so patients was used, comprising 40 to 45 with Graves' ophthalmopathy and around 57 with stable Graves' hyperthyroidism. An independent validation cohort of under 20 hyperthyroidism patients and about 15 patients who later progressed to ophthalmopathy tested prospective prediction of ophthalmopathy. The roughly 91 discovery patients were randomly divided into training and test sets at a 7:3 ratio. The study also compared thyroid tissue and blood T-cell repertoires from about 6 Graves' hyperthyroidism patients. After blood sampling, hyperthyroidism patients were treated with methimazole at a starting dose of 30 mg daily, and ophthalmopathy patients were treated with high-dose intravenous methylprednisolone. According to the paper, TCR Vbeta CDR3 sequencing was carried out on some 140 peripheral blood samples, which came from about 45 ophthalmopathy, around 74 hyperthyroidism and around 17 progressor patients. Overall study outcomes, separate from this receptor: In validation, the model predicted progression to ophthalmopathy a median of approximately 6.3 months before onset, with about 64% sensitivity and about 75% specificity. Ophthalmopathy was separated from stable hyperthyroidism by a 13 V-J signature model, with approximately 86% sensitivity and around 81% specificity obtained in cross-validation and 80%/75% obtained in testing. No statistical method was used to set the sample size in advance, and investigators knew the group allocation. Most expanded thyroid clonotypes (frequency above 0.001) were also detected in blood, suggesting blood repertoires may reflect thyroid immune responses.

Worth noting for this clonotype: The clone's antigen remains unknown. No much larger clonotype is one base removed from it; base qualities were not supplied.

The TCR beta CDR3 regions were amplified from the RNA transcripts. The first round of RT-PCR for the TCR CDR3 was performed with the HTBI primer set and the Qiagen OneStep RT-PCR kit. The libraries were constructed in a second round of multiplex PCR and then size-selected and purified. Sequencing of the libraries was done on an Illumina HiSeq2000 using paired-end 100 bp reads. Processing in the source paper ran as follows. SOAPnuke was used to process the raw data, throwing out any read that contained adapters or uncalled bases, had a mean Phred below 15, or lacked an exact constant-primer or identifier match. COPE v1.2.5 was used to merge high-quality paired reads, and clonotypes were defined as unique nucleotide sequences. MiTCR v1.1 was used to align the clonotypes against IMGT TRBV, TRBD and TRBJ reference segments. The analysis was restricted to V-J combinations with a frequency above 0.0001, which together covered approximately 99% of the repertoires. The TCS score was defined as F50 (clonal expansion) divided by E x V (chaos), with BLOSUM62-based TCRdist calculated between CDR3 peptides within each V-J. Welch's t-statistics and random forest reduced 500 to 550 V-J features to 10 to 15, which were used in a naive Bayes classifier (R e1071). Through fastp at Q25 and MiXCR, TCRdb rebuilt clones from the public reads, retaining in-frame beta chains. A single entry per CDR3 protein holds the most common genes and DNA from its merged rows. TCRdb's processing, not the authors' own work, is the source of the V and J calls. For this sample there are roughly 700,000 distinct CDR3 sequences; roughly 17% appear just once. 15% of the sample lies in the top ten.

A patient counted as having stable Graves' hyperthyroidism if no progression to ophthalmopathy occurred over 18 months of follow-up. Hyperthyroidism patients were aged 18 to 65 years and newly diagnosed, with disease duration of less than 2 months. Patients with uncontrolled infections, other autoimmune diseases, pregnancy or lactation were excluded. Diagnoses were based on clinical symptoms, serum thyroxine and TRAb, thyroid ultrasound and orbital computed tomography. PBMCs were isolated from approximately 10 ml of fresh peripheral blood by Ficoll-Paque density gradient centrifugation. Total RNA was extracted using Trizol reagent, and RNA quality was assessed on an Agilent 2100 Bioanalyzer. Sequenced material: blood. This TCR was recovered from a man between 50 and 59 years old with Graves' hyperthyroidism.

The DNA sequence follows: TGTGCCAGCACGGGCCTGGGGCCCCAGCATTTT. It translates as CASTGLGPQHF. The chain links TRBV6-1 with TRBJ1-5; the D gene is not confidently resolved. The CDR3 sequence holds 11 residues, the cysteine and phenylalanine included. Only the CDR3 part of the read is kept: 33 bases, read in frame from the first base. V loses 7 bases, J loses 9 bases, and the germline ends lie 10 bases apart. Per the germline V gene, MNHNS is the CDR1 and SASEGT is the CDR2.